Listed below are T cell receptor beta chains from one sample, sequenced in a study of cytomegalovirus exposure and HLA in healthy donors. Assay used: immunoSEQ multiplex PCR; TCRdb lists only in-frame clones, some missing. The data show some 270,000 clones, approximately 80% seen once. Sequencing input: PBMCs. These receptors originate from a girl aged 2 to 9 in good health and CMV-seronegative. Each CDR3 is given with its conserved first and last residue. The D gene is left open where the match is weak. For some rows the clone size is stated as once, few or many, or as a class when expanded; others skip it.

j_call: TRBJ2-7; v_call: TRBV27; clone_size: .; d_call: .; cdr3_nt: TGTGCCAGCGGAATTTCGCGGGTGGACGAGCAGTACTTC; cdr3_aa: CASGISRVDEQYF
j_call: TRBJ1-5; v_call: TRBV5-1; clone_size: .; d_call: TRBD1; cdr3_nt: TGCGCCAGCAGCCCGGGGACAGTGAACAATCAGCCCCAGCATTTT; cdr3_aa: CASSPGTVNNQPQHF
j_call: TRBJ2-3; v_call: TRBV15; clone_size: .; d_call: .; cdr3_nt: TGTGCCACCAGCAGAGGCCCGTTAGGCACAGATACGCAGTATTTT; cdr3_aa: CATSRGPLGTDTQYF
j_call: TRBJ1-4; v_call: TRBV28; clone_size: .; d_call: .; cdr3_nt: TGTGCCAGCAGTCCCAGGCGTTATAATGAAAAACTGTTTTTT; cdr3_aa: CASSPRRYNEKLFF
j_call: TRBJ2-1; v_call: TRBV11-2; clone_size: .; d_call: TRBD2; cdr3_nt: TGTGCCAGCAGCTTAGGGCTAGCGGGAGGAGTCGATGAGCAGTTCTTC; cdr3_aa: CASSLGLAGGVDEQFF
j_call: TRBJ1-2; v_call: TRBV29-1; clone_size: .; d_call: .; cdr3_nt: TGCAGCGTTGGTGGGGGGGAGGGTGGCTACACCTTC; cdr3_aa: CSVGGGEGGYTF
j_call: TRBJ2-1; v_call: TRBV28; clone_size: .; d_call: TRBD2; cdr3_nt: TGTGCCAGCAGTTTCAGCGGGAGGGCATACAATGAGCAGTTCTTC; cdr3_aa: CASSFSGRAYNEQFF
j_call: TRBJ1-5; v_call: TRBV7-4; clone_size: .; d_call: .; cdr3_nt: TGTGCCAGCAGCGTCAAAAGGAGTCCCAATCAGCCCCAGCATTTT; cdr3_aa: CASSVKRSPNQPQHF
j_call: TRBJ1-1; v_call: TRBV5-4; clone_size: once; d_call: TRBD1; cdr3_nt: TGTGCCAGCAGCTTGGTGGGACAGCTGAACACTGAAGCTTTCTTT; cdr3_aa: CASSLVGQLNTEAFF
j_call: TRBJ1-2; v_call: TRBV6-5; clone_size: .; d_call: .; cdr3_nt: TGTGCCAGCAGTTACTCCGTCGGGGTTGGCTACACCTTC; cdr3_aa: CASSYSVGVGYTF
j_call: TRBJ2-1; v_call: TRBV5-4; clone_size: once; d_call: TRBD2; cdr3_nt: TGTGCCAGCAGCTTGGGGGGACTAGCGACATACAATGAGCAGTTCTTC; cdr3_aa: CASSLGGLATYNEQFF
j_call: TRBJ2-7; v_call: TRBV5-1; clone_size: few; d_call: TRBD1; cdr3_nt: TGCGCCAGCAGCACGGGACAGGGAGCCTACGAGCAGTACTTC; cdr3_aa: CASSTGQGAYEQYF
j_call: TRBJ2-7; v_call: TRBV5-4; clone_size: .; d_call: .; cdr3_nt: TGTGCCAGCAGCTTGGCCCCAGGGGACCCCTACGAGCAGTACTTC; cdr3_aa: CASSLAPGDPYEQYF
j_call: TRBJ2-5; v_call: TRBV7-9; clone_size: .; d_call: TRBD2; cdr3_nt: TGTGCCAGCAGCTCTGGGGCGGGGGGGCGGCAAGAGACCCAGTACTTC; cdr3_aa: CASSSGAGGRQETQYF
j_call: TRBJ1-3; v_call: TRBV5-4; clone_size: .; d_call: .; cdr3_nt: TGTGCCAGCAGCTTGGTTCCCCAGGGCTCTGGAAACACCATATATTTT; cdr3_aa: CASSLVPQGSGNTIYF
j_call: TRBJ1-5; v_call: TRBV27; clone_size: .; d_call: .; cdr3_nt: TGTGCCAGCCAGGATGGGCAGGGAGGGTTGGGGCCCCAGCATTTT; cdr3_aa: CASQDGQGGLGPQHF